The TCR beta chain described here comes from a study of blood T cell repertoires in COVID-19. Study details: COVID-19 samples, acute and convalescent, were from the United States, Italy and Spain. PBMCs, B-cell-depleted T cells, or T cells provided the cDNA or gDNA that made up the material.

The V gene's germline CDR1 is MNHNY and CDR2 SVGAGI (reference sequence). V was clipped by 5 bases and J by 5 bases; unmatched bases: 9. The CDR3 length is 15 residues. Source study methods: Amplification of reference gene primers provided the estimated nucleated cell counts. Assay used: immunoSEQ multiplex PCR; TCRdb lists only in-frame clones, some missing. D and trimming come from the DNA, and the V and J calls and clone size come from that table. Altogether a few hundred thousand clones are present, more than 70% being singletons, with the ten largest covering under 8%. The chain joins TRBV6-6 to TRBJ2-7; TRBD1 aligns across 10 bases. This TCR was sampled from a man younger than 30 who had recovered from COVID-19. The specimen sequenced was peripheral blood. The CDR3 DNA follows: TGTGCCAGCAGTCCCCGTATCGGGACAGGGGACGAGCAGTACTTC. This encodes CASSPRIGTGDEQYF.